Below, 25 T cell receptor beta chains from the same sample are listed, as sequenced in a study of blood T cell repertoires in COVID-19. The protocol was immunoSEQ multiplex PCR, while the TCRdb copy is restricted to in-frame clones and leaves out a portion. This repertoire shows 70,000 or so clones, about four fifths found once; its top ten account for more than 12%. Sequencing was performed on peripheral blood. The receptors stem from a man between 60 and 70 years old with COVID-19, enrolled during active disease.

The chain recombines TRBV6-4 with TRBJ2-5, with D hard to call. Germline assignment: CDR1 MRHNA and CDR2 SNTAGT. V lost 7 bases to trimming and J lost 3 bases, with 18 bases between them. The CDR3 totals 15 residues. CDR3 sequence reads: CASNIIQLSEETQYF. The CDR3 bases are TGTGCCAGCAACATTATTCAGTTATCCGAAGAGACCCAGTACTTC.

This chain connects TRBV2 to TRBJ1-2; D gene unclear. CDR3 length: 13 amino acids. V was clipped by 1 base and J by 2 bases, with 5 bases between them. CDR1 SNHLY and CDR2 FYNNEI come from the germline V gene. The CDR3 loop is CASSEVRNYGYTF. CDR3 nucleotides: TGTGCCAGCAGTGAAGTTCGGAACTATGGCTACACCTTC.

The J gene is TRBJ1-6, the V gene TRBV5-5, with TRBD1 identical over 8 bases. Losses at the gene ends were 1 base for V and 9 bases for J; bases not matched to a gene: 3. CDR3 length: 14 amino acids. Germline V gene lookup returns CDR1 SGHKS and CDR2 YYEKEE (reference sequence). The CDR3 sequence: CASSLRTGISPLHF. The DNA of the CDR3 is TGTGCCAGCAGCTTGCGGACAGGGATTTCACCCCTCCACTTT.

The chain links TRBV5-1 to TRBJ2-5, with 7 positions matching TRBD1. The germline CDR1 and CDR2 sequences are SGHRS and YFSETQ. The CDR3 has 14 residues. Trimming took 7 bases from V and 5 from J; bases not matched to a gene: 11. The CDR3 nucleotides read TGCGCCAGCGGACAAAACAGGGGTAGGGAGACCCAGTACTTC. Its translation is CASGQNRGRETQYF.

V usage is TRBV18 and J usage is TRBJ1-2; 7 nucleotides line up with TRBD1. The CDR3 consists of 14 residues. V shed 2 bases, J shed 8 bases, and the junction held 8 bases outside the gene matches. CDR1 and CDR2 (germline): KGHSH, LQKENI. The CDR3 region is CASSPWGDSRGYTF. Written as DNA, the CDR3 is TGTGCCAGCTCACCATGGGGGGACAGCCGGGGCTACACCTTC.

This chain links TRBV6-5 with TRBJ1-4; the match to TRBD1 covers 8 bases. The J segment lost 12 bases and the V segment lost 5 bases, leaving 5 bases of the junction unmatched. Germline V lookup: CDR1 MNHEY, CDR2 SVGAGI. The CDR3 length is 12 residues. The CDR3 sequence: CASSLQGVQLFF. The CDR3 DNA follows: TGTGCCAGCAGTCTACAGGGGGTTCAACTGTTTTTT.

This clone occurred a few times. This chain uses TRBV19 with TRBJ1-5, with D possibly TRBD1 on 5 matching bases. Per the germline V gene, CDR1 is LNHDA and CDR2 is SQIVND (reference sequence). This CDR3 comprises 15 residues. V was cut by 3 bases and J by 1 base, with 10 bases left in between. The CDR3 is CASSILGGSNQPQHF. CDR3 nucleotides: TGTGCCAGTAGTATCCTGGGGGGAAGCAATCAGCCCCAGCATTTT.

The chain couples TRBV9 to TRBJ1-6; perhaps TRBD1 as D (5 bases). This CDR3 comprises 15 residues. Trimming took off 4 bases at V and 7 bases at J, with 15 bases between the two ends. Germline assignment: CDR1 SGDLS and CDR2 YYNGEE. The CDR3 sequence: CASSSGDGYNSPLHF. The CDR3 DNA follows: TGTGCCAGCAGCTCGGGGGACGGCTACAATTCACCCCTCCACTTT.

This clone was seen more than once but under ten times. The chain couples TRBV11-2 to TRBJ2-5; D unclear. V was shortened by 2 bases and J by 5 bases, with 15 bases between the two germline ends. The V gene's germline CDR1 is SGHAT and CDR2 FQNNGV. CDR3 length: 15 residues. CDR3 nucleotides: TGTGCCAGCAGCTTAAGAGGTCAGAGCGTGGAGACCCAGTACTTC. Protein: CASSLRGQSVETQYF. Complete variable domain (other parts from reference TRBV11-2 and TRBJ2-5): EAGVAQSPRYKIIEKRQSVAFWCNPISGHATLYWYQQILGQGPKLLIQFQNNGVVDDSQLPKDRFSAERLKGVDSTLKIQPAKLEDSAVYLCASSLRGQSVETQYFGPGTRLLVL.

This clone has more than one count but fewer than ten. The chain couples TRBV11-2 to TRBJ2-4; no clear D gene. The germline gives CDR1 SGHAT, CDR2 FQNNGV. V lost 5 bases, J lost 0 bases, and 11 bases lay in between. This CDR3 has 15 amino acids. CDR3 nucleotide sequence: TGTGCCAGCAGCATCGACACGTTAGCCAAAAACATTCAGTACTTC. Translated, it gives CASSIDTLAKNIQYF.

This clone appeared once. The chain joins TRBV5-4 to TRBJ1-6; D is possibly TRBD1 (6 bases). The CDR3 contains 15 residues. The V end was cut by 3 bases, the J end by 5 bases, with 12 bases between. Germline V gene lookup returns CDR1 SGHNT and CDR2 YYREEE (reference sequence). CDR3 region: CASSSGQLHNSPLHF. CDR3 DNA: TGTGCCAGCAGCTCCGGACAGCTTCATAATTCACCCCTCCACTTT.

This clone was seen at least ten times. The genes are TRBV7-9 and TRBJ1-5; no definite D call. Trimming took 1 base from V and 6 from J, leaving 7 bases between them. The CDR3 spans 13 residues. Germline CDR1 SEHNR, CDR2 FQNEAQ (reference sequence). CDR3 sequence (DNA): TGTGCCAGCAGCTTAGAACGGGGTCAGCCCCAGCATTTT. This translates into CASSLERGQPQHF.

Here the CDR3 DNA reads TGTGCCTGGAGTTTGGGACTGACCGAGCAGTACTTC. Translated: CAWSLGLTEQYF. The gene calls are TRBV30 and TRBJ2-7, with D perhaps matching TRBD2 (6 bases). V lost 2 bases, J lost 6 bases, and 11 bases lay in between. The length of the CDR3 is 12 residues. Germline lookup yields CDR1 GTSNPN and CDR2 SVGIG (reference sequence).

CDR3 nucleotide sequence: TGTGCTAGTGGCGACATATCTAACACCGGGGAGCTGTTTTTT. As protein: CASGDISNTGELFF. The chain joins TRBV12-5 to TRBJ2-2; no clear D gene. Trimming stripped 6 bases from V and 2 bases from J, with 10 bases between. CDR1 is LGHNT and CDR2 is FRNRAP in the germline V gene. This CDR3 is built from 14 residues.

The V gene is TRBV6-5, the J gene TRBJ1-2, with 9 bases fitting TRBD1. The ends lost 6 bases at V and 8 bases at J; junction bases unmatched: 10. Germline-derived CDR1 and CDR2 are MNHEY and SVGAGI. The CDR3 loop spans 14 amino acids. CDR3 DNA sequence: TGTGCCAGCAGAAGGGGACAGGGAATAGGGGGCTACACCTTC. This codes for CASRRGQGIGGYTF.

A single count supports this clone. The V call is TRBV29-1, the J call TRBJ2-5, with 7 bases that match TRBD1. Trimming took 3 bases from V and 5 from J; bases not matched to a gene: 6. The CDR3 is made up of 13 amino acids. CDR1 is SQVTM, CDR2 ANQGSEA, per germline. CDR3 amino acids: CSVEYTGVETQYF. DNA of the CDR3: TGCAGCGTTGAGTATACAGGGGTCGAGACCCAGTACTTC. The full variable domain, its missing parts supplied by reference TRBV29-1 and TRBJ2-5, is SAVISQKPSRDICQRGTSLTIQCQVDSQVTMMFWYRQQPGQSLTLIATANQGSEATYESGFVIDKFPISRPNLTFSTLTVSNMSPEDSSIYLCSVEYTGVETQYFGPGTRLLVL.

The genes are TRBV2 and TRBJ1-2, with 8 nucleotides matching TRBD1. Per germline, CDR1 SNHLY and CDR2 FYNNEI. V trimming: 3 bases; J trimming: 8 bases; junction bases outside the gene matches: 11. The CDR3 is 15 residues long. The CDR3 here is CASSERGQGMGGYTF. In nucleotides, the CDR3 is TGTGCCAGCAGTGAGCGTGGACAGGGTATGGGCGGCTACACCTTC.

This clone was seen a handful of times. The CDR3 region has the DNA TGTGCCAGCGGACAGTATATGAACACTGAAGCTTTCTTT. This codes for CASGQYMNTEAFF. The chain carries TRBV6-5 and TRBJ1-1; tentatively, D is TRBD1 (6 bases). Trimming removed 8 bases from V and 0 bases from J, with 10 bases in between. Germline V gene data show CDR1 as MNHEY and CDR2 as SVGAGI. CDR3 length: 13 residues.

This clone appeared a single time. The CDR3 sequence is CASSIAGPLHEQYF. CDR3 in DNA: TGTGCCAGTAGTATTGCGGGGCCCCTCCACGAGCAGTACTTC. The chain joins TRBV19 to TRBJ2-7, with a weak D call TRBD2 (6 bases). The V gene's germline CDR1 is LNHDA and CDR2 SQIVND (reference sequence). V gave up 3 bases and J gave up 5 bases, with 14 bases separating them. This CDR3 has 14 residues.

The chain couples TRBV6-2 or TRBV6-3 to TRBJ2-1; D is perhaps TRBD2 (5 bases). The CDR3 has 16 amino acids. The germline V gene encodes CDR1 MNHEY and CDR2 SVGEGT. Trimming removed 5 bases at V and 7 bases at J, with 21 bases between. The CDR3 reads CASSPPSGAIGNEQFF. Here the CDR3 DNA reads TGTGCCAGCAGTCCACCGAGCGGCGCCATTGGGAATGAGCAGTTCTTC.

The chain links TRBV12-5 to TRBJ2-5; weak D call: TRBD2 (5 bases). Germline V gene data show CDR1 as LGHNT and CDR2 as FRNRAP. V was pared by 8 bases and J by 3 bases, with 13 bases between. This CDR3 comprises 13 residues. For the CDR3, the DNA is TGTGCTAGTAGAGAGGGTCTTAAAGAGACCCAGTACTTC. Translating gives CASREGLKETQYF.

V usage is TRBV11-2 and J usage is TRBJ2-4; TRBD1 is a possible D gene (5 bases). Germline V gives CDR1 SGHAT, CDR2 FQNNGV. There are 16 residues in the CDR3. With 1 base removed from V and 7 bases from J, the gap between germline ends came to 17 bases. For the CDR3, the DNA is TGTGCCAGCAGCTTAGTAAGGGGCAGGGTAGAGAACATTCAGTACTTC. Translated: CASSLVRGRVENIQYF.

This chain uses TRBV5-1 with TRBJ2-3; 9 bases map to TRBD1. Trimming cost V 4 bases and J 6 bases; bases outside gene matches: 6. The length of the CDR3 is 14 residues. The germline V gene encodes CDR1 SGHRS and CDR2 YFSETQ. CDR3 loop: CASSTRQGGDTQYF. CDR3 bases: TGCGCCAGCAGCACCAGACAGGGGGGGGATACGCAGTATTTT.

The genes are TRBV5-4 and TRBJ2-6; no clear D. Trimming left V 3 bases short and J 1 base short, with 11 bases between. The CDR3 contains 16 residues. Germline assignment: CDR1 SGHNT and CDR2 YYREEE (reference sequence). CDR3 residues: CASSSDGLSGANVLTF. CDR3 coding DNA: TGTGCCAGCAGCTCAGACGGGTTATCTGGGGCCAACGTCCTGACTTTC.

The CDR3 nucleotides are TGTGCCACCCGGCCCGGGACAGGCGGCTACACCTTC. This gives the protein CATRPGTGGYTF. The genes are TRBV24-1 and TRBJ1-2; 8 bases are shared with TRBD1. The CDR3 length is 12 residues. Trimming cost V 9 bases and J 8 bases; bases outside gene matches: 7. Germline V gene data show CDR1 as KGHDR and CDR2 as SFDVKD.